Listed here are 22 T cell receptor beta chains from one sample, sequenced in a study of early T cells in non-severe SARS-CoV-2 infection. TCRdb passed the 5' RACE reads through MiXCR, listing each CDR3 protein once. This table holds some 50,000 distinct CDR3 sequences, around 4.6% found once. Sequencing was performed on whole blood. The receptors derive from an adult who was a healthcare worker with PCR-confirmed SARS-CoV-2 infection or an uninfected control (not recorded which).

The chain is built from TRBV7-3 and TRBJ1-1; 7 nucleotides line up with TRBD1. The germline CDR1 and CDR2 sequences are SGHTA and FQGTGA. Losses at the gene ends were 3 bases for V and 1 base for J; bases not matched to a gene: 5. The CDR3 is made up of 15 amino acids. CDR3 region: CASSLGTAGNTEAFF. In DNA form, the CDR3 reads TGTGCCAGCAGCTTGGGGACAGCGGGGAACACTGAAGCTTTCTTT.

This clonotype has at least ten counts. This chain connects TRBV5-1 to TRBJ2-3; D call uncertain. Germline V gene lookup returns CDR1 SGHRS and CDR2 YFSETQ. Trimming took 7 bases from V and 0 from J, leaving 12 bases between them. The length of the CDR3 is 14 residues. For the CDR3, the DNA is TGCGCCAGCCAGAGTACCTCTAGCACAGATACGCAGTATTTT. This gives the protein CASQSTSSTDTQYF. Full variable domain (missing parts from reference TRBV5-1 and TRBJ2-3): KAGVTQTPRYLIKTRGQQVTLSCSPISGHRSVSWYQQTPGQGLQFLFEYFSETQRNKGNFPGRFSGRQFSNSRSEMNVSTLELGDSALYLCASQSTSSTDTQYFGPGTRLTVL.

This clonotype has just a few counts. The CDR3 is CASSQGPVLGDLTDTQYF. As DNA, the CDR3 is TGTGCCAGCAGCCAAGGCCCCGTTTTGGGGGACCTCACAGATACGCAGTATTTT. V and J are TRBV14 and TRBJ2-3; D possibly matches TRBD1 or TRBD2 (5 bases each). Germline V gene sequence: CDR1 SGHDN, CDR2 FVKESK. The CDR3 has 18 amino acids. Trimming shortened V by 1 base and J by 2 bases, and 19 bases separated the two germline ends.

In its sample, this clonotype was seen many times. The chain combines TRBV7-2 with TRBJ2-3; D ambiguous. Germline CDR1 and CDR2: SGHTA and FQGNSA. V was shortened by 5 bases and J by 1 base, with 7 bases between the two germline ends. The CDR3 extends over 13 amino acids. CDR3: CASSLPGTDTQYF. The CDR3 DNA follows: TGTGCCAGCAGCCTCCCCGGCACAGATACGCAGTATTTT.

This clonotype was counted at least ten times. The chain combines TRBV20-1 with TRBJ2-3, with 10 bases aligning to TRBD2. Germline-derived CDR1 and CDR2 are DFQATT and SNEGSKA (reference sequence). The CDR3 has 17 amino acids. With 4 bases clipped from V and 3 bases from J, the junction kept 13 bases outside the gene matches. CDR3 sequence: CSAIVRGLAVSTDTQYF. The CDR3 DNA reads TGCAGTGCTATAGTCAGAGGACTAGCGGTTTCTACAGATACGCAGTATTTT.

V usage is TRBV5-4 and J usage is TRBJ2-2; TRBD1 might be the D (5 bases). CDR1 and CDR2 from the germline V gene are SGHNT and YYREEE (reference sequence). Trimming removed 5 bases at V and 8 bases at J, with 13 bases between. This CDR3 contains 13 residues. The CDR3 region has the DNA TGTGCCAGCAGTAGCCCCCAGGGAGGGGAGCTGTTTTTT. It specifies CASSSPQGGELFF.

This chain joins TRBV29-1 and TRBJ2-7, with TRBD2 as a possible D gene (5 bases). Germline values: CDR1 SQVTM, CDR2 ANQGSEA. This CDR3 has 13 amino acids. Trimming left V 6 bases short and J 3 bases short, with 15 bases between. The CDR3 region has the DNA TGCAGCGTACACACCGACGGGGTCTACGAGCAGTACTTC. This translates into CSVHTDGVYEQYF.

This clonotype was recorded at least ten times. This chain joins TRBV7-9 and TRBJ2-2, with TRBD2 matching over 13 bases. This CDR3 is built from 19 residues. In germline, CDR1 is SEHNR, CDR2 FQNEAQ (reference sequence). V was pared by 2 bases and J by 1 base, with 7 bases of the junction left unmatched. The CDR3 reads CASSLFLGLAGLNTGELFF. As DNA, the CDR3 is TGTGCCAGCAGCTTATTCTTGGGACTAGCGGGACTGAACACCGGGGAGCTGTTTTTT.

The rearrangement uses TRBV2 and TRBJ2-3; D remains ambiguous. The CDR3 has 15 amino acids. Trimming shortened V by 7 bases and J by 0 bases, and 14 bases separated the two germline ends. CDR1 SNHLY and CDR2 FYNNEI come from the germline V gene. This CDR3 is CASNRSPASTDTQYF. In DNA, the CDR3 is TGTGCCAGCAATCGTAGCCCTGCTAGCACAGATACGCAGTATTTT.

This sequence joins TRBV6-1 and TRBJ2-2; D perhaps matches TRBD1 (6 bases). The V and J ends lost 5 bases and 6 bases respectively, with 16 bases between them. Germline CDR1 is MNHNS and CDR2 is SASEGT. The CDR3 runs 15 residues. CDR3 in DNA: TGTGCCAGCAGTCTTTATCATACAGGGCCCGGGGAGCTGTTTTTT. As protein: CASSLYHTGPGELFF.

This clonotype was detected many times. The J gene is TRBJ2-6, the V gene TRBV30, with D unresolved. V was shortened by 2 bases and J by 0 bases, with 8 bases between the two germline ends. Germline V lookup: CDR1 GTSNPN, CDR2 SVGIG (reference sequence). The CDR3 totals 15 residues. CDR3 amino acids: CAWSPPSSGANVLTF. In DNA form, the CDR3 reads TGTGCCTGGAGTCCGCCGAGCTCTGGGGCCAACGTCCTGACTTTC.

The chain links TRBV20-1 to TRBJ2-3; no definite D call. This CDR3 region has 13 residues. The V end lost 6 bases, the J end lost 1 base, and 11 bases lay between the germline ends. CDR1 and CDR2 from the germline V gene are DFQATT and SNEGSKA (reference sequence). CDR3 region: CSARSQGTDTQYF. DNA for the CDR3: TGCAGTGCGAGGTCTCAGGGCACAGATACGCAGTATTTT.

This clonotype has a handful of counts. The chain has TRBV12-3 or TRBV12-4 and TRBJ2-3; no clear D. The V and J ends lost 6 bases and 6 bases respectively, with 10 bases between them. This CDR3 has 12 amino acids. CDR3: CASRAPGDTQYF. Here the CDR3 DNA reads TGTGCCAGCAGGGCTCCCGGGGATACGCAGTATTTT.

At least ten counts were recorded for this clonotype. This chain uses TRBV12-3 or TRBV12-4 with TRBJ2-2, with D uncertain. Trimming removed 4 bases at V and 5 bases at J, with 5 bases between. The CDR3 extends over 12 amino acids. The CDR3 bases are TGTGCCAGCAGTTCTCGTACCGGGGAGCTGTTTTTT. Translation: CASSSRTGELFF.

Many counts were recorded for this clonotype. This sequence joins TRBV19 and TRBJ2-6; 10 nucleotides align to TRBD2. Trimming at V came to 3 bases and at J to 1 base, leaving 9 bases not matched to a gene. The CDR3 length is 19 residues. CDR1 is LNHDA, CDR2 SQIVND, per germline (reference sequence). CDR3 bases: TGTGCCAGTAGTATTCTAGCGGGGGCAACGATATCTGGGGCCAACGTCCTGACTTTC. Its protein is CASSILAGATISGANVLTF.

CDR3 sequence: CASSLGVGGTEAFF. The CDR3 nucleotides read TGTGCCAGCAGCTTGGGCGTTGGGGGCACTGAAGCTTTCTTT. The V and J genes are TRBV5-6 and TRBJ1-1; a possible D gene is TRBD1 (5 bases). Trimming cost V 0 bases and J 4 bases, with 10 bases left between them. Germline values: CDR1 SGHDT, CDR2 YYEEEE. The CDR3 loop spans 14 amino acids.

This clonotype was recorded at least ten times. The chain combines TRBV12-3 or TRBV12-4 with TRBJ2-1; D gene unclear. V shed 5 bases and J shed 14 bases, with 19 bases lying between them. The CDR3 consists of 13 residues. The CDR3 DNA is TGTGCCAGCAGTACGCGGCCGAATGAGGCCGAGTTCTTC. It codes for CASSTRPNEAEFF.

This clonotype was counted at least ten times. The genes are TRBV20-1 and TRBJ2-5; 11 bases align to TRBD2. The germline V gene has CDR1 DFQATT and CDR2 SNEGSKA (reference sequence). The ends lost 5 bases at V and 1 base at J; junction bases unmatched: 9. CDR3 size: 16 residues. The CDR3 loop reads CSAHPTGLAAQETQYF. The CDR3 nucleotides read TGCAGTGCTCACCCAACGGGACTAGCGGCCCAAGAGACCCAGTACTTC.

This clonotype came up many times. This chain joins TRBV7-7 and TRBJ2-3, with TRBD2 matching 8 bases. Trimming cost V 4 bases and J 4 bases; bases outside gene matches: 4. In germline, CDR1 is SSHAT, CDR2 FNYEAQ (reference sequence). CDR3 length: 14 amino acids. The CDR3 bases are TGTGCCAGCAGCTCTCGGGAGGGTGCAGATACGCAGTATTTT. Encoded protein: CASSSREGADTQYF.

This clonotype was counted at least ten times. This chain uses TRBV24-1 with TRBJ2-3; D call uncertain. Germline loops: CDR1 KGHDR, CDR2 SFDVKD. The CDR3 consists of 14 residues. Trimming left V 0 bases short and J 9 bases short, with 12 bases between. CDR3 amino acids: CATSDLADTRTQYF. The DNA for the CDR3 is TGTGCCACCAGTGATTTGGCCGATACGAGGACGCAGTATTTT.

The chain's CDR3 is CASSTLYDNEQFF. The DNA of the CDR3 is TGTGCCAGCAGTACGCTTTACGACAATGAGCAGTTCTTC. This sequence joins TRBV6-6 and TRBJ2-1, with D hard to call. Germline V CDR1 and CDR2: MNHNY, SVGAGI (reference sequence). The CDR3 has 13 residues. V lost 5 bases, J lost 5 bases, and 10 bases lay in between.

Worth noting for this clonotype: A much larger clone lies one base from this, so it may be a read error. V is TRBV6-1 and J is TRBJ2-4; 8 bases map to TRBD1. This CDR3 contains 15 residues. CDR1 and CDR2 from the germline V gene are MNHNS and SASEGT. Losses at the gene ends were 3 bases for V and 8 bases for J; bases not matched to a gene: 9. DNA of the CDR3: TGTGCCAGCAGTGATCGGGACAGGTTATCGGACATTCAGTACTTC. Translated: CASSDRDRLSDIQYF.